This TCR beta chain was sequenced during a study of neoadjuvant nivolumab and ipilimumab in lung cancer. Study-wide points: Resected tumors had greater TCR richness and clonality than uninvolved lung.

Trimming removed 1 base from V and 5 bases from J, with 10 bases in between. Per the germline V gene, CDR1 is MGHRA and CDR2 is YSYEKL. This CDR3 comprises 14 residues. With respect to this clone: Antigen specificity is unknown.

Sequencing was performed with immunoSEQ multiplex PCR; in TCRdb, only in-frame clones are kept and a portion is missing. The sample has some 38,000 clones; 89% are singletons. The source is an adult with non-small cell lung cancer. The specimen comprised peripheral blood, sampled before neoadjuvant nivolumab, alone or with ipilimumab. The chain has TRBV4-1 and TRBJ2-3; D not resolved. CDR3 protein: CASSQAGNRDTQYF. The CDR3 bases are TGCGCCAGCAGCCAAGCGGGCAACCGAGATACGCAGTATTTT.